The rows below give T cell receptor beta chains drawn from one sample of a study of cytomegalovirus exposure and HLA in healthy donors. The assay was immunoSEQ multiplex PCR, and TCRdb's table has in-frame clones only and misses some. Of some 250,000 clones listed, roughly 86% are singletons. The sample taken for sequencing was PBMCs. The source of these receptors is a woman aged 30 to 39 in good health and CMV-seropositive. Both conserved end residues are part of each CDR3. The D gene is left open where the match is weak. Some rows have no size entry. The others give once, few or many, or a class for an expanded clone.

v_call: TRBV28
clone_size: .
j_call: TRBJ1-5
d_call: TRBD1
cdr3_nt: TGTGCCAGCAGTTCGTACGGGACAGGGGATAATAGCAATCAGCCCCAGCATTTT
cdr3_aa: CASSSYGTGDNSNQPQHF

v_call: TRBV28
clone_size: .
j_call: TRBJ2-7
d_call: TRBD1
cdr3_nt: TGTGCCAGCAGCTCCGGCTGGGACAGGGCCTACGAGCAGTACTTC
cdr3_aa: CASSSGWDRAYEQYF

v_call: TRBV2
clone_size: few
j_call: TRBJ2-7
d_call: TRBD1
cdr3_nt: TGTGCCAGCAGTGGGACGGGACAGGGGGCGGACGAGCAGTACTTC
cdr3_aa: CASSGTGQGADEQYF

v_call: TRBV11-3
clone_size: .
j_call: TRBJ1-1
d_call: .
cdr3_nt: TGTGCCAGCAGCTTAGCAACTTTATGGGAACAGGAGATGAACACTGAAGCTTTCTTT
cdr3_aa: CASSLATLWEQEMNTEAFF

v_call: TRBV5-6
clone_size: .
j_call: TRBJ1-2
d_call: .
cdr3_nt: TGTGCCAGCAGCTTGGTCGGCTATGGCTACACCTTC
cdr3_aa: CASSLVGYGYTF

v_call: TRBV5-1
clone_size: .
j_call: TRBJ2-5
d_call: TRBD2
cdr3_nt: TGCGCCAGCAGCAGGAACTGGGGGGGAGCGCAAGAGACCCAGTACTTC
cdr3_aa: CASSRNWGGAQETQYF

v_call: TRBV5-1
clone_size: .
j_call: TRBJ2-1
d_call: .
cdr3_nt: TGCGCCAGCAGACTTATATACAATGAGCAGTTCTTC
cdr3_aa: CASRLIYNEQFF

v_call: TRBV7-2
clone_size: .
j_call: TRBJ2-1
d_call: .
cdr3_nt: TGTGCCAGCAGCTCGATCTCCGGGGAGAATGAGCAGTTCTTC
cdr3_aa: CASSSISGENEQFF

v_call: TRBV7-2
clone_size: .
j_call: TRBJ2-1
d_call: TRBD2
cdr3_nt: TGTGCCAGCAGCTCCACGCCCGGGACTAGCGGGATCTCCTACAATGAGCAGTTCTTC
cdr3_aa: CASSSTPGTSGISYNEQFF

v_call: TRBV7-6
clone_size: few
j_call: TRBJ2-7
d_call: .
cdr3_nt: TGTGCCAGCAGCTCGAGACGGAGCTCCTACGAGCAGTACTTC
cdr3_aa: CASSSRRSSYEQYF

v_call: TRBV5-1
clone_size: .
j_call: TRBJ2-1
d_call: .
cdr3_nt: TGCGCCAGCAGCTTGGTCCCGGGAGCTTACAATGAGCAGTTCTTC
cdr3_aa: CASSLVPGAYNEQFF

v_call: TRBV11-2
clone_size: .
j_call: TRBJ1-2
d_call: .
cdr3_nt: TGTGCCAGCAGCCCCGTCAGGGGAAGTCTGGGCTACACCTTC
cdr3_aa: CASSPVRGSLGYTF

v_call: TRBV5-1
clone_size: .
j_call: TRBJ2-7
d_call: .
cdr3_nt: TGCGCCAGCAGCCTTTCCCTTGGACAGCTGATTTCCTACGAGCAGTACTTC
cdr3_aa: CASSLSLGQLISYEQYF

v_call: TRBV5-1
clone_size: .
j_call: TRBJ2-5
d_call: TRBD2
cdr3_nt: TGCGCCAGCAGCTTGGTGGGACTAGCCCTGGAGACCCAGTACTTC
cdr3_aa: CASSLVGLALETQYF

v_call: TRBV7-8
clone_size: .
j_call: TRBJ2-1
d_call: .
cdr3_nt: TGTGCCAGCAGCTTAGGGCCGGGAGACAATGAGCAGTTCTTC
cdr3_aa: CASSLGPGDNEQFF

v_call: TRBV4-2
clone_size: .
j_call: TRBJ2-2
d_call: TRBD2
cdr3_nt: TGTGCCAGCAGCCTAATAGCGGGAGTGGCCGCGAACACCGGGGAGCTGTTTTTT
cdr3_aa: CASSLIAGVAANTGELFF

v_call: TRBV6-1
clone_size: .
j_call: TRBJ2-7
d_call: TRBD1
cdr3_nt: TGTGAGGTGGGACAGTACTACGAGCAGTACTTC
cdr3_aa: CEVGQYYEQYF